Given below is one T cell receptor beta chain in context. Amplification used 60 Vbeta primers and 13 Jbeta primers. Some clones are missing from TCRdb's copy, which holds only in-frame ones; the method was immunoSEQ multiplex PCR. Of around 200,000 clones in the sample, 79% were seen once. The sample originates from a study of cytomegalovirus exposure and HLA in healthy donors. Sequencing used PBMCs. The TCR comes from a woman in her twenties or thirties in good health and CMV-seropositive.

The CDR3 DNA reads as TGTGCCATCAGTGGGGGACAGGGTCGTTCCTACGAGCAGTACTTC. This gives the protein CAISGGQGRSYEQYF. The V call is TRBV10-3, the J call TRBJ2-7; 9 nucleotides agree with TRBD1. The CDR3 is 15 residues long. Germline V gene sequence: CDR1 ENHRY, CDR2 SYGVKD. With V trimmed by 4 bases and J by 1 base, 5 bases remained unmatched.